The clone carrying this T cell receptor beta chain was counted between two and nine times. The PCR contained 60 Vbeta and 13 Jbeta primers. Data came from immunoSEQ multiplex PCR; TCRdb stores just in-frame clones and leaves some out. The sample yields about 170,000 clones, 75% to 90% seen once. The ends lost 1 base at V and 8 bases at J; junction bases unmatched: 6. Germline V CDR1 and CDR2: SGHAT, FQNNGV. CDR3 length: 15 residues. This specimen comes from a study of cytomegalovirus exposure and HLA in healthy donors. Sample: PBMCs. The rearrangement links TRBV11-2 to TRBJ1-4; TRBD1 aligns across 8 bases. This receptor was identified in a male donor in good health and CMV-seronegative. CDR3 sequence: CASSLATGAREKLFF. CDR3 coding DNA: TGTGCCAGCAGCTTAGCGACAGGGGCTCGGGAAAAACTGTTTTTT. The full variable domain, completed using reference TRBV11-2 and TRBJ1-4, is EAGVAQSPRYKIIEKRQSVAFWCNPISGHATLYWYQQILGQGPKLLIQFQNNGVVDDSQLPKDRFSAERLKGVDSTLKIQPAKLEDSAVYLCASSLATGAREKLFFGSGTQLSVL.